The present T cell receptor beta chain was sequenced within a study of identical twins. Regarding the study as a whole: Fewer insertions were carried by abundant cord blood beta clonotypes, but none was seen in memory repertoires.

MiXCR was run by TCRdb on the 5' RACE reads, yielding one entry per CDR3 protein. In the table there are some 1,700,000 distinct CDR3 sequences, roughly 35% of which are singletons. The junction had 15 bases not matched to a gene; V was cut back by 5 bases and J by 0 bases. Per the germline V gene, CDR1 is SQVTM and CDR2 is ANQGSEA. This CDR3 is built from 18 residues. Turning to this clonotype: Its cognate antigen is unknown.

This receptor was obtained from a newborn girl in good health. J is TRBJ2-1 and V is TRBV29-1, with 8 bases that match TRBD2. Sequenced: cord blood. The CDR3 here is CSVPQSRRGRPSYNEQFF. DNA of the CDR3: TGCAGCGTTCCACAAAGCCGTCGCGGGAGGCCCTCCTACAATGAGCAGTTCTTC.